This T cell receptor (beta chain) was obtained from a study of technical replicates of blood from a few donors (dated by TCRdb to about 2017). Receptors were amplified or captured by the immunoSEQ multiplex PCR assay. Drawn from immuneACCESS, this table holds only the in-frame rearrangements with V and J called that TCRdb kept. Clones are partly lost; checked studies trace under half to an unresolved V gene and leave the rest unexplained. This sample has over 75,000 clones in its table, and approximately 94% of those were observed once. 0.22% of the sample lies in the top ten. Turning to this clone: The specificity of this receptor is unknown. Base qualities are missing; no much larger clone stands one base away.

The cysteine opens and the phenylalanine closes a CDR3 of 16 amino acids. Just the 48-base CDR3 DNA is kept, in frame starting at base 1. Germline trimming amounts to 6 bases on V and 3 bases on J, with 8 as the count of junction bases outside the gene matches. CDR1 is given as MNHNY and CDR2 as SVGAGI, both from the germline V gene (reference sequence). Specimen: T cells isolated from PBMCs. The chain couples TRBV6-6 to TRBJ1-1, with 12 middle bases fitting TRBD1. The source is a human donor in good health. The CDR3 amino acid sequence is: CASSQGQGAWDTEAFF. The sequence in DNA is TGTGCCAGCAGCCAGGGACAGGGGGCGTGGGACACTGAAGCTTTCTTT.